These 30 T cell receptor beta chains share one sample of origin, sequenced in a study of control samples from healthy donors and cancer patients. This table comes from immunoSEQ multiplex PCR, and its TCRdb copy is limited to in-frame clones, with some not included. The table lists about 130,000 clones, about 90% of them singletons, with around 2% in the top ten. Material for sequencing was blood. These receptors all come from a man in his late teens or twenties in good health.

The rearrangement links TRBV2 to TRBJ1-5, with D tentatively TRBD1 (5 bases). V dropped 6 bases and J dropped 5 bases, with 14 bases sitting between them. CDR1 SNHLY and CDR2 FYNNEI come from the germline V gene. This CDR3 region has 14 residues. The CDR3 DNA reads TGTGCCAGCAGCTACCGGGACTACGATCAGCCCCAGCATTTT. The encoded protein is CASSYRDYDQPQHF.

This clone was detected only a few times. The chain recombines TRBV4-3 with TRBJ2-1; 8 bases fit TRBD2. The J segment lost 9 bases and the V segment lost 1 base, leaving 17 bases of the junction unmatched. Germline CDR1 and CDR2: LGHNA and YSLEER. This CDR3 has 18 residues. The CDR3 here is CASSQGVRWVSGISEQFF. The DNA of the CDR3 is TGCGCCAGCAGCCAAGGGGTGCGTTGGGTTAGCGGGATATCTGAGCAGTTCTTC.

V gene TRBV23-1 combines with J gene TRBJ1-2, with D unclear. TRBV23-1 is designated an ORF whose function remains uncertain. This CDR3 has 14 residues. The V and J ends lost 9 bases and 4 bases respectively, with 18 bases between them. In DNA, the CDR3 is TGCGCCAGTCAAAGCTCTGGCAAGCTCTATGGCTACACCTTC. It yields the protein CASQSSGKLYGYTF.

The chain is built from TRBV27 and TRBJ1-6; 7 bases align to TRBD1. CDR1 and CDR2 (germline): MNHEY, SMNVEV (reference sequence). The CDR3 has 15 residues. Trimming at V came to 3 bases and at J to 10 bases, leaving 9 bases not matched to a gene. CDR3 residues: CASSFSRQGKSPLHF. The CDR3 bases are TGTGCCAGCAGTTTTTCACGACAGGGAAAGTCACCCCTCCACTTT.

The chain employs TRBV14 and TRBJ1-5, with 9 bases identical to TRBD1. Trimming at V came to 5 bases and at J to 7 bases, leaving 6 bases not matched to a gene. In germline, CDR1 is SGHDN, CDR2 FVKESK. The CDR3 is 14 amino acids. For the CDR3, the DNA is TGTGCCAGCAGCATCACAGGGGGCGGACAGCCCCAGCATTTT. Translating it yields CASSITGGGQPQHF.

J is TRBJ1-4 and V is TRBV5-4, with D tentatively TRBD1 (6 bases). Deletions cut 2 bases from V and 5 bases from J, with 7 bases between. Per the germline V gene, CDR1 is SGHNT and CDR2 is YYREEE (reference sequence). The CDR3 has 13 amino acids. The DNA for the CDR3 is TGTGCCAGCAGCTTCAGGGGAAATGAAAAACTGTTTTTT. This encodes CASSFRGNEKLFF.

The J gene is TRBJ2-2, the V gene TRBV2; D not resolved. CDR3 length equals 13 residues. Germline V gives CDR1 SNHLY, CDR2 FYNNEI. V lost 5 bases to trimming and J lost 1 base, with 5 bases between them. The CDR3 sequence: CASSLENTGELFF. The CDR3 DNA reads TGTGCCAGCAGTCTCGAGAACACCGGGGAGCTGTTTTTT.

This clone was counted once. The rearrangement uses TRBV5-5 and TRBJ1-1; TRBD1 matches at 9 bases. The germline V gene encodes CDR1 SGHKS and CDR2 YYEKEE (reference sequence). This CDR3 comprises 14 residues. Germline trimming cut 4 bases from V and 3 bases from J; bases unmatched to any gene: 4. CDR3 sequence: CASSTTGGHTEAFF. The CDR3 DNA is TGTGCCAGCAGCACCACAGGGGGCCACACTGAAGCTTTCTTT.

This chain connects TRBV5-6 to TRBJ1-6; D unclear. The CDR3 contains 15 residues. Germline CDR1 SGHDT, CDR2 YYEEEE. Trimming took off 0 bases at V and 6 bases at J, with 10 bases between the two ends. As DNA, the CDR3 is TGTGCCAGCAGCTTGGGGCTCTCAACTAATTCACCCCTCCACTTT. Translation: CASSLGLSTNSPLHF.

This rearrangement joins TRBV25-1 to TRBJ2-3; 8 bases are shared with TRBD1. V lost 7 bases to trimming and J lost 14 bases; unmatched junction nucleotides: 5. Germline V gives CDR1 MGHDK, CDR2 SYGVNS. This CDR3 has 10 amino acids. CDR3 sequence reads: CASMDRVLYF. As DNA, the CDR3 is TGTGCCAGCATGGACAGGGTTTTGTATTTT. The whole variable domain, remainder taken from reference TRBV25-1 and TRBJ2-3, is EADIYQTPRYLVIGTGKKITLECSQTMGHDKMYWYQQDPGMELHLIHYSYGVNSTEKGDLSSESTVSRIRTEHFPLTLESARPSHTSQYLCASMDRVLYFGPGTRLTVL.

The CDR3 DNA follows: TGCGCCAGCAGCTTGGGGGACCTGGGATACAATGAGCAGTTCTTC. Amino acids: CASSLGDLGYNEQFF. The chain employs TRBV5-1 and TRBJ2-1; D could derive from TRBD1 or TRBD2 (5 bases each). The germline V gene has CDR1 SGHRS and CDR2 YFSETQ. This CDR3 contains 15 residues. The V and J ends lost 0 bases and 4 bases respectively, with 11 bases between them. The complete variable domain, with remaining parts taken from reference TRBV5-1 and TRBJ2-1, reads KAGVTQTPRYLIKTRGQQVTLSCSPISGHRSVSWYQQTPGQGLQFLFEYFSETQRNKGNFPGRFSGRQFSNSRSEMNVSTLELGDSALYLCASSLGDLGYNEQFFGPGTRLTVL.

In DNA, the CDR3 is TGCGCCAGCAGCCCACGACCCTTGGGAGGGTATCGGGAGACCCAGTACTTC. It translates to CASSPRPLGGYRETQYF. The chain joins TRBV5-1 to TRBJ2-5; TRBD2 aligns across 7 bases. Germline V gives CDR1 SGHRS, CDR2 YFSETQ. CDR3 length: 17 amino acids. V lost 4 bases and J lost 5; bases outside the gene matches: 17.

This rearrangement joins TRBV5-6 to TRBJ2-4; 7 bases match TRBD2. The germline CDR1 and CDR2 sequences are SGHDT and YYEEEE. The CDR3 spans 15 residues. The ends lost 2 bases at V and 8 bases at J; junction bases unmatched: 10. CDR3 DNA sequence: TGTGCCAGCAGCTTAATATGGGAGGGGACGGACATTCAGTACTTC. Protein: CASSLIWEGTDIQYF.

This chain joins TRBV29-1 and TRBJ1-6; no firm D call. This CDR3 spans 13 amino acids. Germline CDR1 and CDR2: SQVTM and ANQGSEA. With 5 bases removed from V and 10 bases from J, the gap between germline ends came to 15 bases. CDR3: CSVSARVGSPLHF. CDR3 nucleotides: TGCAGCGTTTCAGCTAGGGTGGGCTCACCCCTCCACTTT. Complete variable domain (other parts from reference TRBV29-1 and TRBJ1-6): SAVISQKPSRDICQRGTSLTIQCQVDSQVTMMFWYRQQPGQSLTLIATANQGSEATYESGFVIDKFPISRPNLTFSTLTVSNMSPEDSSIYLCSVSARVGSPLHFGNGTRLTVT.

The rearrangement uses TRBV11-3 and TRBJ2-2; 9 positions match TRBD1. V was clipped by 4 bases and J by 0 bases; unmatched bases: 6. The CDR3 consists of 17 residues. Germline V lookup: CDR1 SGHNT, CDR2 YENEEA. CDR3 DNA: TGTGCCAGCAGCTGGGGACAGGGCCGTCCGAACACCGGGGAGCTGTTTTTT. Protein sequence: CASSWGQGRPNTGELFF.

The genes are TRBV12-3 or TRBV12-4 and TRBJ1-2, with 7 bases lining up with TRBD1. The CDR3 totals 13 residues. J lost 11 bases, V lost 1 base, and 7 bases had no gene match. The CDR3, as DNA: TGTGCCAGCAGTTTAGAGGACAGGTCTAGATACACCTTC. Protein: CASSLEDRSRYTF.

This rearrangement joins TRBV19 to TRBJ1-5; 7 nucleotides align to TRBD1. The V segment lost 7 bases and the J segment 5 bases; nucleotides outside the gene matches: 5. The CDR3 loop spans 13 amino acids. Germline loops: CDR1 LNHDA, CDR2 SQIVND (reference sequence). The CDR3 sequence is CASTSTGHQPQHF. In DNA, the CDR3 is TGTGCCAGTACTTCGACAGGGCATCAGCCCCAGCATTTT.

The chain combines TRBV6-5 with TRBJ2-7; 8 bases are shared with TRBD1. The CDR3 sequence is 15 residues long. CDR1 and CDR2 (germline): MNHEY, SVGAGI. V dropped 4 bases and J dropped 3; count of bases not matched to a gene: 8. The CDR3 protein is CASSSLLGQGYEQYF. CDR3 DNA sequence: TGTGCCAGCAGTTCCCTACTAGGACAGGGCTACGAGCAGTACTTC.

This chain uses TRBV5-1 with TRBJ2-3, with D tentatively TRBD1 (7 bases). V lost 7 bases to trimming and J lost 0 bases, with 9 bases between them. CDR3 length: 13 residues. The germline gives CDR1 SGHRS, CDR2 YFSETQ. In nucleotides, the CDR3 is TGCGCCAGCTCAGGGGGGAGCACAGATACGCAGTATTTT. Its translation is CASSGGSTDTQYF.

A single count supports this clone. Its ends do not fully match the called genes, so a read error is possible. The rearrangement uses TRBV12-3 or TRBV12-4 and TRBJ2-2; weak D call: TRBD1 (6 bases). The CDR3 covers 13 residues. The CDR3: CASSLRGLRGAVF. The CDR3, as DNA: TGTGCCAGCAGTCTCAGGGGTTTGAGGGGAGCTGTTTTT.

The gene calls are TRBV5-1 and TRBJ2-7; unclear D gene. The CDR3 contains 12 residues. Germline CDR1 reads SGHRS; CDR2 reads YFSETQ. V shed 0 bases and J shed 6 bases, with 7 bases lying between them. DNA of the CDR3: TGCGCCAGCAGCTTGGTGCTAGGCGAGCAGTACTTC. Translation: CASSLVLGEQYF.

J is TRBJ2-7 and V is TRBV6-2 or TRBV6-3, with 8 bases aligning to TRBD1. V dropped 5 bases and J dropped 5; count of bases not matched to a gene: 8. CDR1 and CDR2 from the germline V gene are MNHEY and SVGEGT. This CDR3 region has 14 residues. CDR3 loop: CASSHAGGRDEQYF. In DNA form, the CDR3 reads TGTGCCAGCAGTCATGCAGGGGGCAGGGACGAGCAGTACTTC.

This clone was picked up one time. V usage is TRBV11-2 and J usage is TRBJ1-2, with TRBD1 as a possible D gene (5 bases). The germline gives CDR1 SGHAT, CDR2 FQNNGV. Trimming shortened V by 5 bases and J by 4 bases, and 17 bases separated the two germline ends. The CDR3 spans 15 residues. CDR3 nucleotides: TGTGCCAGCAGCCCCGGGGGACCAGTTTTCTATGGCTACACCTTC. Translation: CASSPGGPVFYGYTF.

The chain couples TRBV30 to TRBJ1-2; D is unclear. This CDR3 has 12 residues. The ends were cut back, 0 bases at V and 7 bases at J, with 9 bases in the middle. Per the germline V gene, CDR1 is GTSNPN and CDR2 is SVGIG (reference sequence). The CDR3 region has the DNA TGTGCCTGGAGTGTCGGGATGGTTGGCTACACCTTC. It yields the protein CAWSVGMVGYTF. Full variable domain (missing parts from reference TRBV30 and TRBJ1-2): SQTIHQWPATLVQPVGSPLSLECTVEGTSNPNLYWYRQAAGRGLQLLFYSVGIGQISSEVPQNLSASRPQDRQFILSSKKLLLSDSGFYLCAWSVGMVGYTFGSGTRLTVV.

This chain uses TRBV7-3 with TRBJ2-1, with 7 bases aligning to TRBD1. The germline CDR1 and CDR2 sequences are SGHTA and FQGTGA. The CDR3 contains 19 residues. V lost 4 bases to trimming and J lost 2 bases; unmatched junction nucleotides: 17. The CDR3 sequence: CASSSDPGQTIRAYNEQFF. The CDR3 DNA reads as TGTGCCAGCAGCTCAGATCCGGGACAGACGATCCGAGCCTACAATGAGCAGTTCTTC.

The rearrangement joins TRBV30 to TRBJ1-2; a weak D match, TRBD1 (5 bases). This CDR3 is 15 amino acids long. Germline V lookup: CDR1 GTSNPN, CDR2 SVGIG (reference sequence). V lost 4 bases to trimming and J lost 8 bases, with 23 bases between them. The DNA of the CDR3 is TGTGCCTGGATAGTACTGTACCCAGGACATATCGGCTACACCTTC. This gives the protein CAWIVLYPGHIGYTF.

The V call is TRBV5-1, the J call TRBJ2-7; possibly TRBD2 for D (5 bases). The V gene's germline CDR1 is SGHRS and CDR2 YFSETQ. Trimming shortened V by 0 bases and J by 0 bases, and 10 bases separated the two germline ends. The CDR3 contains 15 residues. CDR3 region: CASSLDPGNSYEQYF. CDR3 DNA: TGCGCCAGCAGCTTGGATCCGGGAAACTCCTACGAGCAGTACTTC.

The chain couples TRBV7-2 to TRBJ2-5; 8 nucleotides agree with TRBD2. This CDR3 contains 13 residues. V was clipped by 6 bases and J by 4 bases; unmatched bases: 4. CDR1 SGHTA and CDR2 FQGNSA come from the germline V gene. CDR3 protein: CASRREVVETQYF. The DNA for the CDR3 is TGTGCCAGCAGGCGGGAGGTCGTAGAGACCCAGTACTTC.

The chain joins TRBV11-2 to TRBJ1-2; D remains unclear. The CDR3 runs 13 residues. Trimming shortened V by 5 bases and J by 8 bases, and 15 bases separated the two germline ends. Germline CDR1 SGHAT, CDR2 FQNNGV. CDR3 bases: TGTGCCAGCAGCCTCGGAGGTGTCGGCGGCTACACCTTC. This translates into CASSLGGVGGYTF.

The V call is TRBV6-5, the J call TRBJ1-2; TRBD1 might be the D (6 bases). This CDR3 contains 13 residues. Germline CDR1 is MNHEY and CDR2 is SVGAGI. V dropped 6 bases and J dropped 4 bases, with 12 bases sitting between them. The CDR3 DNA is TGTGCCAGCAGGCGACGGGACACCTATGGCTACACCTTC. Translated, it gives CASRRRDTYGYTF.